These T cell receptor beta chains were read from a single sample in a study of beta chain features in type 1 diabetes. Profiled with immunoSEQ multiplex PCR; TCRdb holds only in-frame clones, not every one. This sample has a few hundred thousand clones, with 20% found just once. What was sequenced was naive CD4+ T cells from blood. The source of these receptors is a woman aged 35 to 49 with type 1 diabetes. The CDR3 runs from the conserved cysteine through the conserved F or W. D genes are given only for firm matches. A clone size is listed for some rows: how often the clone was seen (once, few, many), or a class if it is expanded.

>TRBJ2-3|NA|TRBV7-9|NA
TGTGCCAGCAGTTCCGGGACTAGCACAGATACGCAGTATTTT
CASSSGTSTDTQYF
>TRBJ1-1|NA|TRBV29-1|NA
TGCAGCGTCAGTGACAGGCCGAACACTGAAGCTTTCTTT
CSVSDRPNTEAFF
>TRBJ2-7|few|TRBV5-1|TRBD1
TGCGCCAGCAGCTGGGGTGACAGGGATTCCTACGAGCAGTACTTC
CASSWGDRDSYEQYF
>TRBJ2-1|NA|TRBV9|TRBD2
TGTGCCAGCAGCGGGAAGGTCCTAGCGGGAGGCGAGCAGTTCTTC
CASSGKVLAGGEQFF
>TRBJ2-3|few|TRBV19|TRBD2
TGTGCCAGTAGTATCCTCCCGGGACTAGCGGCAGATACGCAGTATTTT
CASSILPGLAADTQYF
>TRBJ1-2|few|TRBV10-3|NA
TGTGCCATCAGTGAGACCAGGCAGAACTATGGCTACACCTTC
CAISETRQNYGYTF
>TRBJ1-1|NA|TRBV4-2|NA
TGTGCCAGCAGCCTCAGGGATCAGAACACTGAAGCTTTCTTT
CASSLRDQNTEAFF
>TRBJ2-7|NA|TRBV19|TRBD1
TGTGCCAGTAGTACGTATGACAGGGATTCCTACGAGCAGTACTTC
CASSTYDRDSYEQYF
>TRBJ2-3|few|TRBV18|TRBD2
TGTGCCAGCTCACCACCTCGAGCGGGGGTCACAGATACGCAGTATTTT
CASSPPRAGVTDTQYF
>TRBJ1-2|NA|TRBV2|TRBD1
TGTGCCAGCAGCGCGGGACAGCGAGATGGCTACACCTTC
CASSAGQRDGYTF
>TRBJ2-1|few|TRBV5-1|TRBD1
TGCGCCAGCAGCTTTTCCGGGACAGGGTCCTACAATGAGCAGTTCTTC
CASSFSGTGSYNEQFF
>TRBJ2-5|NA|TRBV9|NA
TGTGCCAGCAGAAGGGGGATTCACACAGAGACCCAGTACTTC
CASRRGIHTETQYF
>TRBJ2-5|few|TRBV28|NA
TGTGCCAGCGGAGCGTACCAAGAGACCCAGTACTTC
CASGAYQETQYF
>TRBJ2-6|NA|TRBV5-1|TRBD1
TGCGCCAGCAGCTTGGTGGGACAGGGGTTTACTGGGGCCAACGTCCTGACTTTC
CASSLVGQGFTGANVLTF
>TRBJ1-1|few|TRBV30|TRBD1
TGTGCCTGCCGCGGACAGGTCGGGACTGAAGCTTTCTTT
CACRGQVGTEAFF
>TRBJ2-1|few|TRBV11-2|NA
TGTGCCAGCAGCCCTACTAGCACCTACAATGAGCAGTTCTTC
CASSPTSTYNEQFF
>TRBJ2-5|few|TRBV27|TRBD2
TGTGCTTCCAGCGGGGGACTAGCGGGATGGGAGACCCAGTACTTC
CASSGGLAGWETQYF
>TRBJ2-7|NA|TRBV9|TRBD1
TGTGCCAGCAGCGCGGACAGGGAGTTCGACGAGCAGTACTTC
CASSADREFDEQYF
>TRBJ2-7|once|TRBV25-1|TRBD1
TGTGCCAGCACCACGGGACAGCGATTTGACTTC
CASTTGQRFDF
>TRBJ1-1|NA|TRBV14|NA
TGTGCCAGCAGCCAAGAAGGAGGTACTGAAGCTTTCTTT
CASSQEGGTEAFF
>TRBJ1-5|few|TRBV9|NA
TGTGCCAGCAGCCCGGAGCCAGGGGTAAACAATCAGCCCCAGCATTTT
CASSPEPGVNNQPQHF
>TRBJ2-5|NA|TRBV10-3|TRBD2
TGTGCCATCAGCAGACTAGCGAGGGAGACCCAGTACTTC
CAISRLARETQYF
>TRBJ1-1|NA|TRBV29-1|NA
TGCAGCGTGGTAACCACAGGGTTGAACACTGAAGCTTTCTTT
CSVVTTGLNTEAFF
>TRBJ1-5|few|TRBV5-4|NA
TGTGCCAGCAGCCGCGAACCCAATCAGCCCCAGCATTTT
CASSREPNQPQHF
>TRBJ2-1|NA|TRBV2|TRBD1
TGTGCCAGCAGTGATTGGACAGGGCAGTTCTTC
CASSDWTGQFF
>TRBJ2-3|few|TRBV2|TRBD1
TGTGCCAGCAGTCGACAGGGGGCGGGCACAGATACGCAGTATTTT
CASSRQGAGTDTQYF
>TRBJ2-3|NA|TRBV6-5|NA
TGTGCCAGCAGTTTTTGGGGAGACACAGATACGCAGTATTTT
CASSFWGDTDTQYF
>TRBJ1-2|NA|TRBV20-1|NA
TGCAGTGCTAGAGAATTGCGAGGCTACACCTTC
CSARELRGYTF
>TRBJ2-7|NA|TRBV29-1|NA
TGCAGCGTCCAGTTCCTCGACGAGCAGTACTTC
CSVQFLDEQYF
>TRBJ1-2|NA|TRBV29-1|NA
TGCAGCGTCGAGGCAGTCTATGGCTACACCTTC
CSVEAVYGYTF
>TRBJ2-3|NA|TRBV27|NA
TGTGCCAGCAGTTTGAGGCCAGATACGCAGTATTTT
CASSLRPDTQYF
>TRBJ1-1|NA|TRBV5-1|NA
TGCGCCAGCAGCTTGGCCGGTGGAGGGGTTGAAGCTTTCTTT
CASSLAGGGVEAFF